This T cell receptor beta chain was found in a study of PD-L1 blockade in urothelial cancer (dated by TCRdb to 2016 to 2017). Notes on the research overall: All patients started therapy in about 2014 and received atezolizumab 1,200 mg intravenously every 3 weeks. About 90% of the roughly 30 patients were males with bladder-origin urothelial cancer, and about 65% of the 29 reported a prior smoking history. Patients had an ECOG performance status of 0 or 1 and had received between 0 and 3 prior chemotherapy regimens. Blood samples were analyzed at two time points: 3 weeks after treatment start (second dose) and 6 weeks after treatment start. Blood samples gave median yields of around 150,000 T cells and 65,000 to 85,000 unique TCRs, along with a median clonality of 0.080. An exploratory multi-omic analysis was conducted of the somatic, immune and clinical correlates of response to PD-L1 blockade with atezolizumab in urothelial cancer. TCR sequencing covered pretreatment tumor samples and matched, serially collected peripheral blood taken before and after atezolizumab treatment. Durable clinical benefit was defined as progression-free survival longer than 6 months, and TCR features were also tested against progression-free and overall survival. Whole exome sequencing and RNA sequencing of pretreatment tumors were performed alongside TCR sequencing in the same patients. Durable clinical benefit was achieved by nine patients and was not achieved by 20 patients. Pretreatment blood TCR-seq was available for about 27 patients, at least one posttreatment blood collection was obtained for about 24 patients, and tumor TCR-seq was available for about 24 patients.

Synthetic TCR analog templates were spiked into each PCR to estimate absolute template abundance from read counts. TCRbeta CDR3 regions were amplified from genomic DNA with bias-controlled V and J gene primers using the immunoSEQ assay. Rearranged TCRbeta segments were sequenced at approximately 20X coverage. As for the original processing: Sequencing errors were corrected by clustering and CDR3s were annotated against IMGT to assign V, D and J genes. Downstream analyses used only productive TCRbeta rearrangements, leaving out any out-of-frame or stop-codon sequences. Clonality was computed as one minus Shannon entropy normalized by the log of the number of unique productive sequences. Clones differing between time points or between blood and tumor were identified by Fisher's exact test with Benjamini-Hochberg correction at adjusted p below 0.01. Entries here come from immuneACCESS through TCRdb and include only in-frame sequences with V and J called. Some clones fail to appear in such tables; in the studies checked, an unresolved V gene covers under half of the shortfall, and the cause of the remainder is unknown. D and trimming were read from the DNA, whereas the V and J calls and clone size are those reported in that table. The sample contains roughly 67,000 clones, approximately 86% of them found a single time. The top ten clones comprise about 15% of the sample.

Regarding this clone: This clone's antigen is unknown. Base qualities were left out, and no much larger clone turns up one base away.

The sample's time point label, decoded: pretreatment peripheral blood. A total of 29 patients with locally advanced or metastatic urothelial carcinoma, treated at Memorial Sloan Kettering on a trial protocol, made up the cohort. Peripheral blood mononuclear cells were collected pretreatment and during treatment, at between 1 and 8 total time points per patient. The Qiagen DNeasy Blood extraction kit was used to purify genomic DNA from total PBMCs and tumor samples. Collected pretreatment and during treatment, PBMCs were isolated and stored as previously described. The full study reports these points: Small sample size (n ≈ 30) and many exploratory analyses mean the results are intended to be hypothesis-generating. Patients with durable benefit showed greater expansion of tumor-associated TCR clones in peripheral blood 3 weeks after starting treatment (n = 22, p = 0.022). Improved progression-free and overall survival was found to be associated with pretreatment peripheral blood TCR clonality below the median.

Trimming takes 6 bases off V and 7 bases off J; junction bases not matched to a gene: 8. From the germline V gene, CDR1 is SQVTM and CDR2 is ANQGSEA. Including cysteine and phenylalanine, the CDR3 has 13 amino acids. Only the CDR3 portion is preserved as DNA: 39 bases, with reading frame beginning at the first base. The rearranged chain carries TRBV29-1 and TRBJ2-2; 7 of the junction bases match TRBD1. Sequenced here: PBMCs, sampled around atezolizumab (anti-PD-L1) treatment. The receptor was isolated from a man aged 60 to 75 with urothelial cancer. The DNA is as follows: TGCAGCGTAGCTGACAGGGTGAACGGGGAGCTGTTTTTT. It specifies CSVADRVNGELFF.